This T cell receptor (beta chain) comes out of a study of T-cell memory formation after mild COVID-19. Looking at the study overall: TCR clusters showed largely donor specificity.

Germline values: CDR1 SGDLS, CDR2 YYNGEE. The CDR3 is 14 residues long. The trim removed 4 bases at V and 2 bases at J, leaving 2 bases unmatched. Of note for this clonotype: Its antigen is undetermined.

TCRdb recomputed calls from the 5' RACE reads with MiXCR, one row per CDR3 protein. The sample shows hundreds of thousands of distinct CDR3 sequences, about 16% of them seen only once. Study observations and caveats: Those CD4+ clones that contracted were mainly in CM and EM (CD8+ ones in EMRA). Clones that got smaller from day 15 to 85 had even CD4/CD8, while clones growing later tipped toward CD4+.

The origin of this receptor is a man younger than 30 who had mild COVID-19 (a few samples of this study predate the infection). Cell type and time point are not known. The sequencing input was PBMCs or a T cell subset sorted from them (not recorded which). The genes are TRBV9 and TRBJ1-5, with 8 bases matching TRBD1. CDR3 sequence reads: CASSKQGGNQPQHF. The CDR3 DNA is TGTGCCAGCAGCAAACAGGGGGGCAATCAGCCCCAGCATTTT.